This T cell receptor (beta chain) derives from a study of OX40 agonist ivuxolimab in advanced cancers. In the study overall: Ivuxolimab was a fully human IgG2 agonistic monoclonal antibody targeting the costimulatory receptor OX40 (CD134). Intravenous ivuxolimab was administered to patients every 2 weeks at six dose levels: 0.01, 0.1, 0.3, 1.5, 3 and 10 mg/kg. Of the approximately 50 dose-escalation patients, hepatocellular carcinoma was present in approximately 20, melanoma in some 15, renal cell carcinoma in 9 and head and neck cancer in 9. A male proportion of under 85% and a mean age of roughly 58 years, ranging from about 20 to 85, were recorded for the dose-escalation cohort. Patients were allowed to have had prior anti-PD-1, anti-PD-L1 or anti-CTLA-4 therapy, and roughly 40% of the dose-escalation patients had been treated with checkpoint inhibitors. Partial responses occurred in three dose-escalation patients, of whom one had hepatocellular carcinoma and two had cutaneous melanoma. The purpose of peripheral TCRbeta sequencing was to test whether ivuxolimab changed TCR sequence diversity and led to clonal T-cell expansion. The monotherapy dose-escalation portion (N of about 50 patients) of the phase I ivuxolimab trial is reported in the paper. Broader findings and caveats from the paper: After ivuxolimab, CD8+ T cells had more expanded clones than CD4+ T cells on average. At doses from 0.1 to 3.0 mg/kg, clonal expansion was seen in both CD4+ and CD8+ blood T cells between baseline and week 6. In the 0.1-3.0 mg/kg groups, partial responders had among the lowest normalized peripheral clonal expansion, particularly in CD8+ T cells. Low levels of normalized T-cell clonal expansion were also seen in some nonresponding patients. Antigen specificity was not determined for the clonally expanded peripheral T cells.

Via the germline V gene, CDR1 is SNHLY and CDR2 FYNNEI. V is reduced by 6 bases and J by 2 bases, leaving a spacing of 6 bases between them. Including the terminal cysteine and phenylalanine, the CDR3 comprises 12 residues. Of the read, only the CDR3 DNA is kept; its 36 bases are in frame from base 1. Patients with autoimmune disease history or receiving systemic immunosuppression were excluded from the trial. Peripheral blood for TCR sequencing was collected from all dose cohorts at baseline, on cycle 4 day 1, and on cycle 7 day 1. Samples came from an open-label, multicenter, first-in-human phase I dose-escalation trial of ivuxolimab. Adults with locally advanced or metastatic melanoma, renal cell, hepatocellular, or head and neck squamous cell carcinoma were enrolled in the trial. Before TCR sequencing, CD4+ T cells and CD8+ T cells from peripheral blood were sorted into separate populations. Details on this clone: Its recognized antigen is unknown. Base quality data are lacking; no much larger clone is found one base away.

For sequencing of the TCRbeta CDR3 region, genomic DNA was extracted from the sorted cells. The immunoSEQ Assay was used for sequencing of TCRbeta CDR3 regions. TCRdb obtained this table from immuneACCESS and retained in-frame rearrangements with V and J assigned. These tables miss some clones; where compared with another copy, unresolved V genes account for less than half of the shortfall, and the remainder is unexplained. The sample table lists about 82,000 clones, 88% of them with a count of one. The ten largest clones take up approximately 0.76% of the sample. The V and J genes are TRBV2 and TRBJ2-3; the D segment cannot be called with confidence. The sample was CD4+ or CD8+ T cells sorted from blood, taken in a trial of the OX40 agonist ivuxolimab. This receptor was obtained from an adult with an advanced solid tumor such as melanoma, head and neck, liver or kidney cancer. The encoded CDR3 is CASRGNTDTQYF. The nucleotides read TGTGCCAGCAGGGGGAACACAGATACGCAGTATTTT. Joined to the reference TRBV2 and TRBJ2-3 proteins, this CDR3 gives the full variable domain: EPEVTQTPSHQVTQMGQEVILRCVPISNHLYFYWYRQILGQKVEFLVSFYNNEISEKSEIFDDQFSVERPDGSNFTLKIRSTKLEDSAMYFCASRGNTDTQYFGPGTRLTVL.